The clone carrying this T cell receptor beta chain was counted only a few times. Trimming left V 3 bases short and J 3 bases short, with 8 bases between. This CDR3 is built from 12 residues. Germline CDR1 is SQVTM and CDR2 is ANQGSEA. This entry belongs to a study of T-cell memory formation after mild COVID-19. MiXCR, applied by TCRdb to the 5' RACE reads, yields one record per CDR3 protein. The sample yields about 310,000 distinct CDR3 sequences, roughly a fifth seen once. The V and J genes are TRBV29-1 and TRBJ1-1; unclear D gene. What was sequenced was PBMCs or a T cell subset sorted from them (not recorded which). The sequence derives from a man younger than 35 who had mild COVID-19 (a few samples of this study predate the infection). Cell type and time point are not known. CDR3: CSVDLRDTEAFF. CDR3 DNA sequence: TGCAGCGTTGATCTACGGGACACTGAAGCTTTCTTT.